This T cell receptor (beta chain) was identified during a study of shared clonotypes between healthy human individuals. Germline V lookup: CDR1 MNHEY, CDR2 SVGAGI. The length of the CDR3 is 16 residues. Trimming cost V 4 bases and J 7 bases, with 20 bases left between them. Deep was the level used in running the assay. Generated by immunoSEQ multiplex PCR, the TCRdb table keeps only in-frame clones and is missing some. The table has about half a million clones, less than 80% seen once. The sample was PBMCs. The chain is built from TRBV6-5 and TRBJ1-3; D might be TRBD1 (5 bases). The sequence was collected from a woman aged 40-49 years in good health. Some clones in this sample may be carry-over from other donors' samples. This CDR3 reads CASSSPRRSGGNTIYF. The CDR3 DNA sequence: TGTGCCAGCAGTTCCCCTCGGCGGTCGGGGGGGAACACCATATATTTT.